The subject of this entry is one TCR beta chain. This record comes from a study of CD8+ T cells in alopecia areata. It was cDNA, reverse transcribed from extracted RNA, that served as the sequencing template. TCRdb's table, derived via immunoSEQ multiplex PCR, lists solely in-frame clones and lacks some. The data show around 140,000 clones, around 51% seen once. The CDR3 extends over 16 amino acids. Per germline, CDR1 SGHRS and CDR2 YFSETQ. Trimming removed 4 bases at V and 6 bases at J, with 19 bases between. Sequencing used CD4+ T cells sorted from blood, obtained at week 0. This chain uses TRBV5-1 with TRBJ2-2; perhaps TRBD2 as D (7 bases). This clonotype originated in a human donor with alopecia areata. This chain's CDR3 is CASSPGGAVLPGELFF. CDR3 sequence (DNA): TGCGCCAGCAGCCCGGGGGGCGCAGTTTTGCCCGGGGAGCTGTTTTTT.